The 26 T cell receptor beta chains given below trace back to one sample, sequenced in a study of blood T cells in healthy people across ages. Then a second PCR, running about 6 to 12 cycles, was carried out with a sample-barcoded 5' primer and a J-beta primer mix. TCRdb used MiXCR to reprocess the 5' RACE reads, holding one entry per CDR3 protein. The sample holds fewer than 2,000,000 distinct CDR3 sequences, 39% seen once. Sequenced material: blood. All receptors derive from a human donor in good health.

The genes are TRBV7-9 and TRBJ2-1; the match to TRBD1 covers 7 bases. CDR1 SEHNR and CDR2 FQNEAQ come from the germline V gene (reference sequence). Trimming at V came to 5 bases and at J to 8 bases, leaving 9 bases not matched to a gene. This CDR3 contains 14 residues. The CDR3 region is CASSRQGKSDEQFF. The CDR3 DNA is TGTGCCAGCAGCAGACAGGGTAAAAGCGATGAGCAGTTCTTC.

This clonotype was recorded at least ten times. The CDR3 protein is CASSGGAGTGGQETQYF. The DNA for the CDR3 is TGTGCCAGCAGCGGAGGGGCCGGGACAGGGGGCCAAGAGACCCAGTACTTC. V and J are TRBV7-8 and TRBJ2-5; 11 nucleotides agree with TRBD1. The CDR3 is 17 residues long. The V segment lost 5 bases and the J segment 1 base; nucleotides outside the gene matches: 9. CDR1 is SGHVS and CDR2 is FQNEAQ in the germline V gene.

This clonotype was recorded many times. This rearrangement joins TRBV29-1 to TRBJ2-1, with 10 positions matching TRBD2. CDR3 length: 13 residues. The V and J ends lost 6 bases and 5 bases, in that order; junction bases with no gene match: 4. Germline CDR1 SQVTM, CDR2 ANQGSEA. The CDR3 DNA reads as TGCAGCGTCGTCGGGACTAGCGACAATGAGCAGTTCTTC. Its translation is CSVVGTSDNEQFF.

In its sample, this clonotype was seen a few times. The chain is built from TRBV10-3 and TRBJ1-1; D is unclear. Germline V gene data show CDR1 as ENHRY and CDR2 as SYGVKD. V lost 3 bases and J lost 2, with 13 bases in between. CDR3 length equals 15 residues. This CDR3 is CAISDFWQTNTEAFF. The CDR3 region has the DNA TGTGCCATCAGTGACTTTTGGCAGACCAACACTGAAGCTTTCTTT.

This clonotype was detected many times. The chain has TRBV10-3 and TRBJ2-3; possible D gene TRBD1, 7 bases. There are 14 residues in the CDR3. V was clipped by 11 bases and J by 0 bases, with 15 bases between them. Germline V gene data show CDR1 as ENHRY and CDR2 as SYGVKD. The CDR3 here is CASSRGESTDTQYF. Here the CDR3 DNA reads TGTGCCTCCAGCAGGGGGGAGAGCACAGATACGCAGTATTTT.

The CDR3 here is CASSGSSHTTDTQYF. The CDR3 DNA is TGTGCCAGCTCAGGCTCCTCCCATACCACAGATACGCAGTATTTT. The chain links TRBV18 to TRBJ2-3; no clear D. Between the trimmed V and J ends, which lost 5 bases and 2 bases, there was a span of 14 bases. Looked up from germline, CDR1 is KGHSH and CDR2 is LQKENI. The CDR3 sequence is 15 residues long.

The chain recombines TRBV7-8 with TRBJ1-2; TRBD1 might be the D (5 bases). CDR1 and CDR2 (germline): SGHVS, FQNEAQ. V was trimmed by 3 bases and J by 5 bases, leaving 10 bases between them. This CDR3 contains 13 residues. CDR3 coding DNA: TGTGCCAGCAGCTTCGACAGCGTTTATGGCTACACCTTC. It encodes CASSFDSVYGYTF.

This clonotype has ten or more counts. This chain links TRBV10-3 with TRBJ2-5; possible D gene TRBD1, 5 bases. V was clipped by 3 bases and J by 4 bases, with 9 bases between them. Germline V lookup: CDR1 ENHRY, CDR2 SYGVKD. This CDR3 comprises 13 residues. The CDR3 DNA is TGTGCCATCAGTGACCAGGGTAGAGAGACCCAGTACTTC. Amino acid sequence: CAISDQGRETQYF.

This clonotype was detected a few times. The chain uses TRBV6-6 and TRBJ1-2; TRBD1 matches at 7 bases. The trim removed 5 bases at V and 4 bases at J, leaving 10 bases unmatched. This CDR3 region has 15 residues. In germline, CDR1 is MNHNY, CDR2 SVGAGI (reference sequence). CDR3 amino acids: CASSNLGTALYGYTF. The CDR3 coding sequence is TGTGCCAGCAGTAACCTTGGGACAGCCCTCTATGGCTACACCTTC.

The chain has TRBV4-1 and TRBJ2-1; D may be TRBD2 (7 bases). The germline CDR1 and CDR2 sequences are MGHRA and YSYEKL. Trimming stripped 3 bases from V and 5 bases from J, with 20 bases between. The CDR3 is 17 residues long. Written as DNA, the CDR3 is TGCGCCAGCAGCCATGGGGGCGGGGGCCTCGAAAACAATGAGCAGTTCTTC. Protein: CASSHGGGGLENNEQFF.

This clonotype was seen just once. This chain uses TRBV7-2 with TRBJ2-1; D assignment may be TRBD1 or TRBD2 (7 bases each). The CDR3 length is 14 residues. CDR1 and CDR2 (germline): SGHTA, FQGNSA. Trimming took 6 bases from V and 4 from J, leaving 13 bases between them. This CDR3 reads CASRPGGGYNEQFF. CDR3 coding DNA: TGTGCCAGCAGGCCAGGGGGGGGGTACAATGAGCAGTTCTTC.

This clonotype was recorded at least ten times. The rearrangement joins TRBV4-3 to TRBJ1-1; a possible D gene is TRBD1 (6 bases). V lost 1 base and J lost 1, with 19 bases in between. The CDR3 totals 18 residues. Per germline, CDR1 LGHNA and CDR2 YSLEER. This chain's CDR3 is CASSQGLKIGRGNTEAFF. For the CDR3, the DNA is TGCGCCAGCAGCCAAGGCCTCAAGATAGGCAGGGGGAACACTGAAGCTTTCTTT.

A few counts support this clonotype. CDR3 region: CASSRTTEVNEKLFF. The CDR3 region has the DNA TGTGCCAGCAGTCGTACGACGGAGGTTAATGAAAAACTGTTTTTT. The chain carries TRBV6-6 and TRBJ1-4; no clear D gene. Trimming removed 5 bases at V and 4 bases at J, with 14 bases between. Germline CDR1 and CDR2: MNHNY and SVGAGI (reference sequence). There are 15 residues in the CDR3.

At least ten counts were recorded for this clonotype. CDR3 bases: TGTGCCAGCAGCTTTGGGCCTGGGGCCAACGTCCTGACTTTC. As protein: CASSFGPGANVLTF. The chain combines TRBV7-2 with TRBJ2-6; the D is unclear. This CDR3 spans 14 amino acids. Germline-derived CDR1 and CDR2 are SGHTA and FQGNSA. V was cut by 3 bases and J by 2 bases, with 5 bases left in between. The entire variable domain, with the rest obtained from reference TRBV7-2 and TRBJ2-6, is as follows: GAGVSQSPSNKVTEKGKDVELRCDPISGHTALYWYRQSLGQGLEFLIYFQGNSAPDKSGLPSDRFSAERTGGSVSTLTIQRTQQEDSAVYLCASSFGPGANVLTFGAGSRLTVL.

V is TRBV20-1 and J is TRBJ2-7; D possibly corresponds to TRBD2 (5 bases). V lost 3 bases to trimming and J lost 3 bases, with 12 bases between them. CDR1 and CDR2 from the germline V gene are DFQATT and SNEGSKA (reference sequence). The CDR3 is made up of 13 amino acids. CDR3 region: CSASGVALYEQYF. The CDR3 coding sequence is TGCAGTGCTAGCGGGGTGGCCCTCTACGAGCAGTACTTC.

The CDR3 DNA reads TGCAGCGCTAATGCGGGTTACGAGCAGTACTTC. Its translation is CSANAGYEQYF. The chain combines TRBV29-1 with TRBJ2-7; a possible D gene is TRBD2 (5 bases). The CDR3 loop spans 11 amino acids. With 7 bases removed from V and 4 bases from J, the gap between germline ends came to 11 bases. CDR1 and CDR2 (germline): SQVTM, ANQGSEA.

The chain combines TRBV10-3 with TRBJ2-1; no firm D call. With 6 bases removed from V and 10 bases from J, the gap between germline ends came to 13 bases. The V gene's germline CDR1 is ENHRY and CDR2 SYGVKD. CDR3 size: 12 residues. Here the CDR3 DNA reads TGTGCCATCAGGGACCTGTGTGGGGAGCAGTTCTTC. It translates to CAIRDLCGEQFF.

The chain has TRBV4-3 and TRBJ2-5, with TRBD1 matching over 8 bases. Germline V gives CDR1 LGHNA, CDR2 YSLEER. This CDR3 comprises 15 residues. V shed 4 bases and J 5 bases; nucleotides not matched to a gene: 9. Written as DNA, the CDR3 is TGCGCCAGCAGCCGCGGACAGGGAACTTGGGAGACCCAGTACTTC. Translating it yields CASSRGQGTWETQYF.

As regards this clonotype: The junction shows a germline mismatch at one end, possibly a read error. The chain carries TRBV2 and TRBJ2-3, with a possible D match to TRBD1 (5 bases). The CDR3 is made up of 15 amino acids. The V gene's germline CDR1 is SNHLY and CDR2 FYNNEI. The CDR3 region has the DNA TGTGCCAGCAAACAACTCACACTAAACACAGGTACGCAGTATTTT. Its protein is CASKQLTLNTGTQYF.

The chain combines TRBV12-3 or TRBV12-4 with TRBJ1-1; the D is unclear. Trimming left V 6 bases short and J 7 bases short, with 9 bases between. The CDR3 extends over 11 amino acids. DNA for the CDR3: TGTGCCAGCAGGTTCGGGGATGAAGCTTTCTTT. Translation gives CASRFGDEAFF.

This clonotype was counted between two and nine times. The rearrangement uses TRBV20-1 and TRBJ2-5; 7 positions agree with TRBD1. The J call may be wrong; the DNA end is better matched by TRBJ2-7. The CDR3 totals 13 residues. The germline V gene encodes CDR1 DFQATT and CDR2 SNEGSKA (reference sequence). The DNA of the CDR3 is TGCAGTGCTTTGACAGGGAGAAACTACGAGCAGTACTTC. It translates to CSALTGRNYEQYF.

This clonotype was observed a handful of times. The rearrangement joins TRBV15 to TRBJ1-1, with 8 nucleotides matching TRBD1. The CDR3 length is 14 residues. Germline V gives CDR1 LNHNV, CDR2 YYDKDF (reference sequence). Unmatched junction bases numbered 6, after V lost 4 bases and J lost 5 bases. Here the CDR3 reads CATSTTGGWTEAFF. DNA of the CDR3: TGTGCCACCAGCACAACAGGGGGTTGGACTGAAGCTTTCTTT.

The J gene is TRBJ2-7, the V gene TRBV12-3 or TRBV12-4; 9 nucleotides align to TRBD1. The CDR3 consists of 14 residues. The junction had 10 bases not matched to a gene; V was cut back by 6 bases and J by 7 bases. CDR3 DNA sequence: TGTGCCAGCAGCTCTCCGGGACAGGGAGGGGAGCAGTACTTC. Translated, it gives CASSSPGQGGEQYF.

V and J are TRBV28 and TRBJ1-2; no clear D. CDR3 length: 14 residues. V lost 1 base to trimming and J lost 6 bases, with 12 bases between them. Germline CDR1 is MDHEN and CDR2 is SYDVKM. The CDR3 reads CASSLSGLSNGYTF. The DNA of the CDR3 is TGTGCCAGCAGTTTATCAGGTTTATCGAATGGCTACACCTTC.

J is TRBJ2-7 and V is TRBV4-3, with D perhaps matching TRBD2 (5 bases). The tail of the sequence fits TRBJ2-5 better, so the J call may be wrong. The CDR3 sequence is 14 residues long. The germline V gene encodes CDR1 LGHNA and CDR2 YSLEER. CDR3 sequence reads: CASSQDIRDGTQYF. The DNA of the CDR3 is TGCGCCAGCAGCCAAGATATCCGGGATGGGACCCAGTACTTC.

The rearrangement joins TRBV20-1 to TRBJ1-5; a possible D gene is TRBD1 (6 bases). Trimming took 2 bases from V and 5 from J, leaving 16 bases between them. The CDR3 has 15 amino acids. Germline V gene lookup returns CDR1 DFQATT and CDR2 SNEGSKA (reference sequence). CDR3 residues: CSARLQGRGDQPQHF. CDR3 in DNA: TGCAGTGCTAGATTACAGGGTCGTGGGGATCAGCCCCAGCATTTT.